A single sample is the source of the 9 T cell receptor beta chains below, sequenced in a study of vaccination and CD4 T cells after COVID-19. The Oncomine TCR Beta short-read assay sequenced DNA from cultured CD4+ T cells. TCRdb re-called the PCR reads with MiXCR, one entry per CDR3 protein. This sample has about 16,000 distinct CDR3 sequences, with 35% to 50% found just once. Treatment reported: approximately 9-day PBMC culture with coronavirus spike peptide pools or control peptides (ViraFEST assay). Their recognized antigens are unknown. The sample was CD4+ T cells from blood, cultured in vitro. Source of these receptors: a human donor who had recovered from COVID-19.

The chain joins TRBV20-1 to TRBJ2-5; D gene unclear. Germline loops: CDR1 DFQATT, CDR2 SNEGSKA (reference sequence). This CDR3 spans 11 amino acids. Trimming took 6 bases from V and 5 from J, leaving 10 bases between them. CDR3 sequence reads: CSANEGETQYF. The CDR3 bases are TGCAGTGCAAACGAAGGGGAGACCCAGTACTTC.

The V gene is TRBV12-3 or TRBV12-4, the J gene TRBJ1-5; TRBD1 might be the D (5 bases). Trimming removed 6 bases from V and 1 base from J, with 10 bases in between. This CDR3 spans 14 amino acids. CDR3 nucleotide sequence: TGTGCCAGCAGCCAAGCAGGGAGCAATCAGCCCCAGCATTTT. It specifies CASSQAGSNQPQHF.

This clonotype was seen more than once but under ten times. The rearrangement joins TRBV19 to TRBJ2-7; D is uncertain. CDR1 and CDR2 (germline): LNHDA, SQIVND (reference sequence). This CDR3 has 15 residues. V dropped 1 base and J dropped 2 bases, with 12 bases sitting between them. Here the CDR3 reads CASSIAGLGPYEQYF. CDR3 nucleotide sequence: TGTGCCAGTAGTATAGCTGGGCTCGGTCCCTACGAGCAGTACTTC. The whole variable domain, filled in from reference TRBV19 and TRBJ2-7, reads DGGITQSPKYLFRKEGQNVTLSCEQNLNHDAMYWYRQDPGQGLRLIYYSQIVNDFQKGDIAEGYSVSREKKESFPLTVTSAQKNPTAFYLCASSIAGLGPYEQYFGPGTRLTVT.

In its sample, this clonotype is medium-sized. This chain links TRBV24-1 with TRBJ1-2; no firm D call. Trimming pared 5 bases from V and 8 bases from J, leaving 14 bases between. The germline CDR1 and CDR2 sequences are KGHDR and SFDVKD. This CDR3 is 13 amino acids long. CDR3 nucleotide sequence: TGTGCCACCAGTGTTAGTTCGGCTCAAGGCTACACCTTC. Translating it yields CATSVSSAQGYTF.

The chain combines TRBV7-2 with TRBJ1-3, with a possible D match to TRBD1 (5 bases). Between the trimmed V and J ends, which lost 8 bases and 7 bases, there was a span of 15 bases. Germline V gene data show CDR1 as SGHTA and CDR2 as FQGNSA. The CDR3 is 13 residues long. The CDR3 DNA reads TGTGCCAGCGGACGGGACGGCCCGAACACCATATATTTT. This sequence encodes CASGRDGPNTIYF. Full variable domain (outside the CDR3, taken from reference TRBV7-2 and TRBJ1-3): GAGVSQSPSNKVTEKGKDVELRCDPISGHTALYWYRQSLGQGLEFLIYFQGNSAPDKSGLPSDRFSAERTGGSVSTLTIQRTQQEDSAVYLCASGRDGPNTIYFGEGSWLTVV.

The CDR3 protein is CASSRLTSGGNEQYF. The CDR3 nucleotides read TGTGCCAGCAGCAGACTGACTAGCGGGGGAAACGAGCAGTACTTC. The chain links TRBV6-1 to TRBJ2-7, with 12 bases fitting TRBD2. There are 15 residues in the CDR3. The J segment lost 5 bases and the V segment lost 6 bases, leaving 8 bases of the junction unmatched. Germline V gene sequence: CDR1 MNHNS, CDR2 SASEGT.

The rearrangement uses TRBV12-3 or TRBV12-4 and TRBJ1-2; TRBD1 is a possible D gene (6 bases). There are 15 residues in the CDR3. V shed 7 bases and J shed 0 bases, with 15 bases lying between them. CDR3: CASKGGKGPNYGYTF. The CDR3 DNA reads TGTGCCAGCAAGGGGGGGAAGGGACCTAACTATGGCTACACCTTC.

DNA of the CDR3: TGTGCCAGTGGTAACAGGGTCGAGCAGTACTTC. Translated, it gives CASGNRVEQYF. The chain combines TRBV12-3 or TRBV12-4 with TRBJ2-7, with D possibly TRBD1 on 6 matching bases. V was pared by 9 bases and J by 6 bases, with 12 bases between. The CDR3 has 11 residues.

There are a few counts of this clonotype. Written as DNA, the CDR3 is TGTGCCACCAGGTACAGCGGGAGCTACGAGCAGTACTTC. The encoded protein is CATRYSGSYEQYF. The chain links TRBV15 to TRBJ2-7; TRBD2 agrees at 8 bases. The CDR3 spans 13 residues. Looked up from germline, CDR1 is LNHNV and CDR2 is YYDKDF (reference sequence). J lost 3 bases, V lost 6 bases, and 4 bases had no gene match.